A single sample gave rise to the 18 T cell receptor beta chains below, sequenced in a study of CD8+CD57+ T cells in acquired aplastic anemia. Before being chosen for sequencing, patients had shown CD8+CD57+ cell expansion by flow cytometry. The TCR beta profiling, which covered VDJ combination and CDR3 sequence, was carried out using genomic DNA as the template. TCRdb re-called the reads through MiXCR, storing one row per CDR3 protein. The top ten hold 40% to 50% of the sample, which has 200,000 to 300,000 distinct CDR3 sequences, approximately 80% seen once. Sequenced input: sorted CD4+, CD8+, or CD8+CD57+ T cells (not recorded which) from PBMCs. These receptors were obtained from a human donor with aplastic anemia.

The rearrangement links TRBV9 to TRBJ1-1, with D uncertain. Trimming took 4 bases from V and 4 from J, leaving 23 bases between them. The CDR3 extends over 17 amino acids. The germline V gene encodes CDR1 SGDLS and CDR2 YYNGEE. CDR3 protein: CASSLPYSHTLGTEAFF. CDR3 sequence (DNA): TGTGCCAGCAGCCTTCCCTATAGCCACACTCTGGGCACTGAAGCTTTCTTT.

The CDR3 DNA is TGTGCCAGCAGCTTAGCTCTGACTGCCGATACTCAGGCTTTCTTT. Its protein is CASSLALTADTQAFF. The V call is TRBV7-8, the J call TRBJ1-1; D is unresolved. The CDR3 has 15 amino acids. CDR1 and CDR2 from the germline V gene are SGHVS and FQNEAQ. Trimming took 0 bases from V and 11 from J, leaving 19 bases between them.

This chain links TRBV12-3 or TRBV12-4 with TRBJ2-5; 11 nucleotides align to TRBD2. V was clipped by 8 bases and J by 0 bases; unmatched bases: 5. The CDR3 consists of 15 residues. This CDR3 reads CASGGTSGDQETQYF. CDR3 bases: TGTGCCAGCGGGGGGACTAGCGGAGACCAAGAGACCCAGTACTTC.

On this clonotype itself: No DNA is shown, since the ends of the CDR3 on it are uncertain; the CDR3 is the one TCRdb lists. CDR3 in amino acids: CASSLVPGALFFGTF. The gene calls are TRBV7-9 and TRBJ1-2; the D segment call TRBD1 is taken from the table without a DNA check. Counting both end residues, the CDR3 totals 15 amino acids. Germline CDR1 and CDR2: SEHNR and FQNEAQ (reference sequence).

This clonotype appeared a few times. The V and J genes are TRBV2 and TRBJ2-3; 8 bases align to TRBD1. CDR3 length: 15 amino acids. V lost 6 bases and J lost 4; bases outside the gene matches: 9. The V gene's germline CDR1 is SNHLY and CDR2 FYNNEI. The CDR3 DNA follows: TGTGCCAGCAGGGCGACAGGGGTTAGTGCAGATACGCAGTATTTT. It codes for CASRATGVSADTQYF.

With respect to this clonotype: The CDR3 end shows no conserved phenylalanine or tryptophan, and so a read error is likely. The limits of the CDR3 on the DNA are not certain, so only TCRdb's listed CDR3 is given. The chain links TRBV2 to TRBJ2-6; no DNA check was done on the table's D call, TRBD1. CDR1 is SNHLY and CDR2 is FYNNEI in the germline V gene. Ends included, the CDR3 has 15 residues. CDR3 sequence reads: CASSHWGIHEHVFRP.

The chain employs TRBV9 and TRBJ2-7; TRBD1 agrees at 7 bases. Losses at the gene ends were 1 base for V and 1 base for J; bases not matched to a gene: 14. The CDR3 extends over 18 amino acids. The germline V gene encodes CDR1 SGDLS and CDR2 YYNGEE. The CDR3 region is CASSVHSDGTALSYEQYV. Written as DNA, the CDR3 is TGTGCCAGCAGCGTACATTCAGACGGGACAGCCCTTTCCTACGAGCAGTACGTC.

This chain connects TRBV7-8 to TRBJ2-3; D is possibly TRBD1 (6 bases). This CDR3 spans 15 amino acids. V lost 5 bases to trimming and J lost 6 bases, with 18 bases between them. Germline CDR1 and CDR2: SGHVS and FQNEAQ. DNA for the CDR3: TGTGCCAGCAGCGTAGGGGGACGGAGCGCTGATACGCAGTATTTT. This codes for CASSVGGRSADTQYF. Complete variable domain (other parts from reference TRBV7-8 and TRBJ2-3): GAGVSQSPRYKVAKRGQDVALRCDPISGHVSLFWYQQALGQGPEFLTYFQNEAQLDKSGLPSDRFFAERPEGSVSTLKIQRTQQEDSAVYLCASSVGGRSADTQYFGPGTRLTVL.

This clonotype came up once. This chain links TRBV7-8 with TRBJ2-7, with unresolved D. The CDR3 runs to 11 residues. Trimming took off 3 bases at V and 10 bases at J, with 10 bases between the two ends. Germline V lookup: CDR1 SGHVS, CDR2 FQNEAQ. The CDR3, as DNA: TGTGCCAGCAGCTTCAGTGACGGTCAGTACGTC. As protein: CASSFSDGQYV.

The chain joins TRBV29-1 to TRBJ1-1; 7 bases map to TRBD1. The CDR3 is 13 amino acids. V shed 4 bases, J shed 5 bases, and the junction held 7 bases outside the gene matches. Germline CDR1 is SQVTM and CDR2 is ANQGSEA. The CDR3 DNA follows: TGCAGCGTTGCCCAGACAGGGAGGACTGAAGCTTTCTTT. Translation: CSVAQTGRTEAFF.

V gene TRBV7-9 combines with J gene TRBJ2-1, with D possibly being TRBD1 (5 bases). V gave up 6 bases and J gave up 5 bases, with 17 bases separating them. Germline V gene data show CDR1 as SEHNR and CDR2 as FQNEAQ (reference sequence). The CDR3 has 15 amino acids. The CDR3 bases are TGTGCCAGCAGGGAAAGGGGTGGGGCACACAATGAGCAGTTCTTC. This translates into CASRERGGAHNEQFF.

The chain recombines TRBV15 with TRBJ2-3; D unresolved. V shed 2 bases and J shed 2 bases, with 14 bases lying between them. Germline V gene data show CDR1 as LNHNV and CDR2 as YYDKDF (reference sequence). This CDR3 spans 16 amino acids. This CDR3 is CATSRFTELVTDTQYF. CDR3 DNA: TGTGCCACCAGCAGATTTACGGAGTTGGTCACAGATACGCAGTATTTT.

V usage is TRBV11-3 and J usage is TRBJ2-5, with 7 bases fitting TRBD2. CDR3 size: 16 residues. Per the germline V gene, CDR1 is SGHNT and CDR2 is YENEEA. Trimming cost V 5 bases and J 1 base; bases outside gene matches: 10. The CDR3 bases are TGTGCCAGCAGCCCTAAACTAGCGTTGAGCCAAGAGACCCAGTACTTC. This translates into CASSPKLALSQETQYF.

Concerning this clonotype: This is likely a read error, given that the CDR3 carries no conserved phenylalanine or tryptophan at its end. This chain links TRBV7-6 with TRBJ1-2, with D unclear. Germline-derived CDR1 and CDR2 are SGHVS and FNYEAQ. The CDR3 has 13 amino acids. The CDR3, as DNA: TGCGCCAGCAGCCGAGGCCTTGCAGGTTGCTACACCTAC. Translating gives CASSRGLAGCYTY.

As for this clonotype: A read error may account for a junction end that differs from germline. The V call is TRBV7-9, the J call TRBJ2-3; tentative D call: TRBD2 (5 bases). The CDR3 spans 13 residues. In germline, CDR1 is SEHNR, CDR2 FQNEAQ (reference sequence). CDR3 nucleotides: TGTGCCAGCAGGGACGCGGGTACATATACGCCGTATTTT. Its translation: CASRDAGTYTPYF. The full variable domain, in which reference TRBV7-9 and TRBJ2-3 provide the parts outside the CDR3, is DTGVSQNPRHKITKRGQNVTFRCDPISEHNRLYWYRQTLGQGPEFLTYFQNEAQLEKSRLLSDRFSAERPKGSFSTLEIQRTEQGDSAMYLCASRDAGTYTPYFGPGTRLTVL.

A remark on this clonotype: Because the CDR3 is missing its conserved closing phenylalanine or tryptophan, this is likely a read error. No DNA is shown, since the ends of the CDR3 on it are uncertain; the CDR3 is the one TCRdb lists. J is TRBJ2-3 and V is TRBV7-3; the D call of TRBD1 is as the table states it, not checked on the DNA. Germline V gene lookup returns CDR1 SGHTA and CDR2 FQGTGA. Ends included, the CDR3 has 12 residues. The CDR3 spells CASSVGSDRGYY.

The chain is built from TRBV20-1 and TRBJ2-1; 11 positions agree with TRBD2. CDR3 length equals 15 residues. Germline CDR1 is DFQATT and CDR2 is SNEGSKA (reference sequence). V shed 0 bases, J shed 2 bases, and the junction held 0 bases outside the gene matches. The CDR3 spells CSARDSGRAYNEQFF. The CDR3 bases are TGCAGTGCTAGAGATAGCGGGAGGGCCTACAATGAGCAGTTCTTC.

CDR3 loop: CASSFSGGLGEKLFF. The CDR3 DNA reads TGCGCCAGCAGCTTCTCAGGGGGCTTAGGTGAAAAACTGTTTTTT. V is TRBV5-1 and J is TRBJ1-4; 8 nucleotides agree with TRBD1. The CDR3 has 15 amino acids. CDR1 is SGHRS and CDR2 is YFSETQ in the germline V gene. V was clipped by 2 bases and J by 7 bases; unmatched bases: 7.